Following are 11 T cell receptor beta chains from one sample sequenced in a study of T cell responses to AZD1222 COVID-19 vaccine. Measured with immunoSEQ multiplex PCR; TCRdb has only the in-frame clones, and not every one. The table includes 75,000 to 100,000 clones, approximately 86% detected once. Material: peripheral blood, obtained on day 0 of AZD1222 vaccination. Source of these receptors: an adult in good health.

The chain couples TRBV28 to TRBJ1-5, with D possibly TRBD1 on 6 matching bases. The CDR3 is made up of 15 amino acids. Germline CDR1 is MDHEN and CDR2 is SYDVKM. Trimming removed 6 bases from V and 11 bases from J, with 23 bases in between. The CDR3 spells CASRGGGTKGTTQHF. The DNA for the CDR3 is TGTGCCAGCAGGGGGGGTGGGACAAAAGGCACGACCCAGCATTTT.

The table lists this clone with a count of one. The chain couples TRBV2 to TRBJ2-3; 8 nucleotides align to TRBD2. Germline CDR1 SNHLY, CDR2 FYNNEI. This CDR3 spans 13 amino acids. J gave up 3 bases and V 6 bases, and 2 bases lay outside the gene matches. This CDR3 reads CASRGLETDTQYF. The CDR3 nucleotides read TGTGCCAGCAGGGGACTAGAAACAGATACGCAGTATTTT.

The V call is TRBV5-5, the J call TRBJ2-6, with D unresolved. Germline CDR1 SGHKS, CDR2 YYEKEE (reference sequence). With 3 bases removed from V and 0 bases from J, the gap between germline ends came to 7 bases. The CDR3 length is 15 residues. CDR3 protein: CASSWYHSGANVLTF. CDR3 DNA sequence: TGTGCCAGCAGCTGGTACCACTCTGGGGCCAACGTCCTGACTTTC.

The chain's CDR3 is CAWSGSVITYPHEQYF. The CDR3, as DNA: TGTGCCTGGAGTGGGTCAGTTATAACGTACCCCCACGAGCAGTACTTC. This chain connects TRBV30 to TRBJ2-7; no clear D gene. The CDR3 runs to 16 residues. Trimming left V 1 base short and J 5 bases short, with 21 bases between. Germline CDR1 is GTSNPN and CDR2 is SVGIG (reference sequence).

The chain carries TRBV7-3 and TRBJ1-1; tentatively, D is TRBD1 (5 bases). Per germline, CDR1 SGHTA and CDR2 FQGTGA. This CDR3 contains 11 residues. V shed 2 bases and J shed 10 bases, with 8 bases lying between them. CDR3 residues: CASSLVGGAFF. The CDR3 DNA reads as TGTGCCAGCAGCTTAGTGGGGGGAGCTTTCTTT.

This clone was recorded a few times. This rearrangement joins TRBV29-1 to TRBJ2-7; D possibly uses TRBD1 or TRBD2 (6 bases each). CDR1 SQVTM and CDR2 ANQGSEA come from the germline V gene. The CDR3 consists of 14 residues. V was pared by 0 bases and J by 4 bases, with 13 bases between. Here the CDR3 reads CSVEDSRGGYEQYF. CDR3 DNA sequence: TGCAGCGTTGAAGATTCCAGGGGAGGATACGAGCAGTACTTC.

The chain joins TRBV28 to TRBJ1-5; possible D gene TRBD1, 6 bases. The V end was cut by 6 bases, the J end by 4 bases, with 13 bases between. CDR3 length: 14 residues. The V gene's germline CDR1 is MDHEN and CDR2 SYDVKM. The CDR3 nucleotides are TGTGCCAGCAGACCCGACAGGTTGAATCAGCCCCAGCATTTT. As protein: CASRPDRLNQPQHF.

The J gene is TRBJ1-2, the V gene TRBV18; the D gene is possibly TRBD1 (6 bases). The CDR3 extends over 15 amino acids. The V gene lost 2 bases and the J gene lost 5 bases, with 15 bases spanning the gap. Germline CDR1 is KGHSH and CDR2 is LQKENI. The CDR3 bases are TGTGCCAGCTCACCATTACAGGGAGCTCCTTATGGCTACACCTTC. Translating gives CASSPLQGAPYGYTF.

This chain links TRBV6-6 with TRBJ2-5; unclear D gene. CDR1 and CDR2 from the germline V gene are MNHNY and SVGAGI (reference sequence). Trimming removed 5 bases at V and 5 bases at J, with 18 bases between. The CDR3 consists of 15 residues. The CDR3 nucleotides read TGTGCCAGCAGTCCCCACGAGCCGGGTCGTGAGACCCAGTACTTC. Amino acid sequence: CASSPHEPGRETQYF.

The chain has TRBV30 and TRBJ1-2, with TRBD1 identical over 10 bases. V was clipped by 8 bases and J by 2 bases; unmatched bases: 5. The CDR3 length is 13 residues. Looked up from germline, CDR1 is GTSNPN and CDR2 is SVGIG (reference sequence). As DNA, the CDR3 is TGTGCCACCCAGGGACAGGGGAACTATGGCTACACCTTC. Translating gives CATQGQGNYGYTF.

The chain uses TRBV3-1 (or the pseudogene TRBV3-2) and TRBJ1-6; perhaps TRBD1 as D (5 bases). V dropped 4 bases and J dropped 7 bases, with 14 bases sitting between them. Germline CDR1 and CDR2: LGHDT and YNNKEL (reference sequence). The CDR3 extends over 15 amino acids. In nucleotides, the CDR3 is TGTGCCAGCAGCCCGAGGGCCGGGGCCAATTCACCCCTCCACTTT. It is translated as CASSPRAGANSPLHF.